Below, 23 T cell receptor beta chains from the same sample are listed, as sequenced in a study of identical twins (dated by TCRdb to the mid-2010s). Library generation was performed with 5' RACE. Sequencer: Illumina HiSeq 2000. TCRdb reprocessing: public reads trimmed at Q25 with fastp, clones called with MiXCR, in-frame beta chains kept. Each record represents a unique CDR3 protein, reported with the most common genes and DNA among its rows. Recorded for this sample are hundreds of thousands of distinct CDR3 sequences; around 5.7% of them occurred a single time. Approximately 2% of the sample lies in the top ten. Sequenced material: naive T cells sorted from blood. Sample cell subset or site, as interpreted from the label and publication: cells isolated with a human naive T-cell isolation kit. These receptors were obtained from a man between 18 and 29 years old in good health.

The sample holds many counts of this clonotype. The chain employs TRBV20-1 and TRBJ2-1, with unresolved D. V lost 0 bases to trimming and J lost 10 bases, with 10 bases between them. CDR3 length equals 12 residues. Looked up from germline, CDR1 is DFQATT and CDR2 is SNEGSKA (reference sequence). The CDR3 loop is CSARDSLEEQFF. Here the CDR3 DNA reads TGCAGTGCTAGAGATTCCCTCGAAGAGCAGTTCTTC.

This clonotype was detected ten times or more. V and J are TRBV11-2 and TRBJ2-2; D not resolved. This CDR3 has 12 amino acids. Germline V gene sequence: CDR1 SGHAT, CDR2 FQNNGV. V was shortened by 4 bases and J by 7 bases, with 7 bases between the two germline ends. The CDR3 DNA sequence: TGTGCCAGCAGCTCGTCCGTCGGGGAGCTGTTTTTT. Translation: CASSSSVGELFF. The variable domain in full, completed from reference TRBV11-2 and TRBJ2-2, reads EAGVAQSPRYKIIEKRQSVAFWCNPISGHATLYWYQQILGQGPKLLIQFQNNGVVDDSQLPKDRFSAERLKGVDSTLKIQPAKLEDSAVYLCASSSSVGELFFGEGSRLTVL.

This clonotype has just one count. This may be a read error, as it is one base from a much larger clone. This chain joins TRBV7-9 and TRBJ1-1, with 8 bases identical to TRBD1. The germline V gene encodes CDR1 SEHNR and CDR2 FQNEAQ (reference sequence). The CDR3 length is 12 residues. As DNA, the CDR3 is TGTGCCAGCAGCGCGGGACAGGCCGAAGCTCTCTTT. Amino acid sequence: CASSAGQAEALF.

This clonotype was seen repeatedly, ten times or more. The chain carries TRBV5-6 and TRBJ1-4, with 7 bases aligning to TRBD1. The length of the CDR3 is 16 residues. The J segment lost 0 bases and the V segment lost 3 bases, leaving 5 bases of the junction unmatched. The germline gives CDR1 SGHDT, CDR2 YYEEEE. The chain's CDR3 is CASSSQTGTTNEKLFF. The DNA for the CDR3 is TGTGCCAGCAGCTCCCAGACAGGGACAACTAATGAAAAACTGTTTTTT.

A word on this clonotype: As the CDR3 is not closed by the conserved phenylalanine or tryptophan, this likely results from a read error. The chain is built from TRBV7-9 and TRBJ1-2; D is unclear. The germline gives CDR1 SEHNR, CDR2 FQNEAQ (reference sequence). CDR3 length: 13 amino acids. Trimming left V 5 bases short and J 7 bases short, with 14 bases between. CDR3 residues: CASSPPGARGYTS. As DNA, the CDR3 is TGTGCCAGCAGCCCCCCGGGCGCGCGTGGCTACACCTCC.

This clonotype was observed at least ten times. The chain links TRBV29-1 to TRBJ2-7, with 8 bases matching TRBD1. V dropped 3 bases and J dropped 0; count of bases not matched to a gene: 1. Looked up from germline, CDR1 is SQVTM and CDR2 is ANQGSEA. The CDR3 has 13 residues. The CDR3 nucleotides are TGCAGCGTTGAGGGACAGGTCTCCTACGAGCAGTACTTC. As protein: CSVEGQVSYEQYF.

This chain links TRBV27 with TRBJ2-2, with D possibly matching TRBD1 (5 bases). Germline values: CDR1 MNHEY, CDR2 SMNVEV (reference sequence). This CDR3 region has 16 residues. Trimming shortened V by 1 base and J by 4 bases, and 13 bases separated the two germline ends. The CDR3 region is CASSLYGAAFTGELFF. The DNA for the CDR3 is TGTGCCAGCAGTTTATATGGGGCTGCCTTCACCGGGGAGCTGTTTTTT.

This clonotype occurred a few times. The rearrangement links TRBV30 to TRBJ1-2, with D possibly matching TRBD1 (5 bases). Germline V gives CDR1 GTSNPN, CDR2 SVGIG (reference sequence). The length of the CDR3 is 14 residues. V lost 0 bases and J lost 6, with 14 bases in between. The CDR3 protein is CAWSVRREGDGYTF. CDR3 nucleotides: TGTGCCTGGAGTGTACGGCGGGAAGGGGATGGCTACACCTTC. The variable domain in full, completed from reference TRBV30 and TRBJ1-2, reads SQTIHQWPATLVQPVGSPLSLECTVEGTSNPNLYWYRQAAGRGLQLLFYSVGIGQISSEVPQNLSASRPQDRQFILSSKKLLLSDSGFYLCAWSVRREGDGYTFGSGTRLTVV.

In this sample, this clonotype turned up many times. The chain joins TRBV20-1 to TRBJ2-7, with D possibly TRBD1 on 6 matching bases. The length of the CDR3 is 12 residues. Between the trimmed V and J ends, which lost 1 base and 2 bases, there was a span of 6 bases. Germline assignment: CDR1 DFQATT and CDR2 SNEGSKA (reference sequence). CDR3 loop: CSARGTAYEQYF. The DNA for the CDR3 is TGCAGTGCTAGAGGGACAGCCTACGAGCAGTACTTC.

This clonotype appeared many times. This chain joins TRBV5-1 and TRBJ2-1, with 7 positions matching TRBD1. Germline loops: CDR1 SGHRS, CDR2 YFSETQ. The V segment lost 4 bases and the J segment 0 bases; nucleotides outside the gene matches: 7. The CDR3 runs to 16 residues. CDR3 bases: TGCGCCAGCAGCGTGGGACAGCCGAGCTCCTACAATGAGCAGTTCTTC. This codes for CASSVGQPSSYNEQFF.

This clonotype was seen more than once but under ten times. This chain uses TRBV20-1 with TRBJ2-3; no definite D call. Per the germline V gene, CDR1 is DFQATT and CDR2 is SNEGSKA (reference sequence). The CDR3 is made up of 11 amino acids. V lost 0 bases and J 13 bases, leaving 11 bases between the germline ends. CDR3 amino acids: CSARDAGVEYF. CDR3 in DNA: TGCAGTGCTAGAGATGCAGGCGTGGAGTATTTT.

This clonotype has a handful of counts. J is TRBJ2-2 and V is TRBV7-2, with TRBD2 matching 9 bases. CDR1 is SGHTA, CDR2 FQGNSA, per germline. The CDR3 is made up of 15 amino acids. Trimming took 3 bases from V and 7 from J; bases not matched to a gene: 6. In DNA form, the CDR3 reads TGTGCCAGCAGCTTGATTAGCGGGAGCCTCGGGGAGCTGTTTTTT. This translates into CASSLISGSLGELFF.

Many counts were recorded for this clonotype. V and J are TRBV15 and TRBJ2-1; D may match TRBD1 or TRBD2 (5 bases each). The CDR3 is 15 amino acids. Germline values: CDR1 LNHNV, CDR2 YYDKDF (reference sequence). The V end lost 5 bases, the J end lost 4 bases, and 15 bases lay between the germline ends. CDR3 protein: CATSSPGRPYNEQFF. The CDR3 region has the DNA TGTGCCACCAGCTCTCCAGGGAGACCGTACAATGAGCAGTTCTTC.

This clonotype was counted ten times or more. The CDR3 sequence: CASKERSGQAFLEQYV. The CDR3 DNA is TGTGCCAGCAAAGAACGATCGGGACAGGCGTTTCTCGAGCAGTACGTC. The chain employs TRBV2 and TRBJ2-7, with 8 nucleotides matching TRBD1. The ends lost 7 bases at V and 6 bases at J; junction bases unmatched: 17. The CDR3 extends over 16 amino acids. The germline V gene has CDR1 SNHLY and CDR2 FYNNEI.

The J gene is TRBJ2-1, the V gene TRBV5-1, with a possible D match to TRBD2 (6 bases). V lost 7 bases, J lost 8 bases, and 10 bases lay in between. The germline gives CDR1 SGHRS, CDR2 YFSETQ. The CDR3 loop spans 11 amino acids. The DNA for the CDR3 is TGCGCCAGCCGGGAGTCGGATGAGCAGTTCTTC. Translated, it gives CASRESDEQFF.

This clonotype was detected a few times. The gene calls are TRBV11-3 and TRBJ2-4; 8 nucleotides line up with TRBD1. CDR3 size: 14 residues. The J segment lost 4 bases and the V segment lost 5 bases, leaving 4 bases of the junction unmatched. Germline CDR1 is SGHNT and CDR2 is YENEEA. The DNA for the CDR3 is TGTGCCAGCAGCCACCGGGACAGGAAAAACATTCAGTACTTC. This gives the protein CASSHRDRKNIQYF.

There are a few counts of this clonotype. The genes are TRBV24-1 and TRBJ2-1; no firm D call. This CDR3 comprises 16 residues. V was clipped by 0 bases and J by 0 bases, with 8 bases between them. Per germline, CDR1 KGHDR and CDR2 SFDVKD. CDR3 sequence: CATSDLQARSYNEQFF. The CDR3 DNA reads as TGTGCCACCAGTGATTTGCAGGCGCGCTCCTACAATGAGCAGTTCTTC.

This clonotype was recorded many times. The rearrangement uses TRBV28 and TRBJ2-7, with 9 positions matching TRBD2. The germline V gene has CDR1 MDHEN and CDR2 SYDVKM. This CDR3 is 14 amino acids long. The V segment lost 5 bases and the J segment 6 bases; nucleotides outside the gene matches: 8. The CDR3 loop reads CASSGIAGDGEQYV. As DNA, the CDR3 is TGTGCCAGCAGTGGAATAGCGGGAGATGGCGAGCAGTACGTC.

There are many counts of this clonotype. The genes are TRBV25-1 and TRBJ2-1, with TRBD2 as a possible D gene (6 bases). Per the germline V gene, CDR1 is MGHDK and CDR2 is SYGVNS. This CDR3 contains 11 residues. V lost 2 bases and J lost 11, with 7 bases in between. CDR3 in DNA: TGTGCCAGCAGTGAAGGAGGGAAGCAGTTCTTC. Residues: CASSEGGKQFF.

This clonotype has a count of ten or more. The chain couples TRBV21-1 to TRBJ1-5; the tabulated D call, TRBD1, remains unverified against the DNA. TRBV21-1 constitutes a pseudogene. The CDR3 consists of 15 residues. CDR3: CASTGQGEIVQPQHF. DNA of the CDR3: TGTGCCAGCACCGGACAGGGAGAAATTGTCCAGCCCCAGCATTTT.

As for this clonotype: A much larger clone lies one base from this, so it may be a read error. This chain uses TRBV10-3 with TRBJ2-7; 7 nucleotides match TRBD1. With 5 bases clipped from V and 2 bases from J, the junction kept 3 bases outside the gene matches. CDR3 length: 13 amino acids. CDR1 is ENHRY and CDR2 is SYGVKD in the germline V gene. For the CDR3, the DNA is TGTGCCATCAGTCCGGGACAGACCTACGAGCAGTACTTC. The encoded protein is CAISPGQTYEQYF.

This clonotype was seen ten or more times. The chain recombines TRBV21-1 with TRBJ2-7. TRBV21-1 is a listed pseudogene. The CDR3 contains 13 residues. The CDR3 protein is CASSKALGYEQYF. Written as DNA, the CDR3 is TGTGCCAGCAGCAAAGCGCTGGGGTACGAGCAGTACTTC.

This clonotype was observed a handful of times. This chain links TRBV19 with TRBJ2-1; TRBD2 matches at 7 bases. Trimming cost V 2 bases and J 5 bases; bases outside gene matches: 9. CDR3 size: 16 residues. CDR1 is LNHDA and CDR2 is SQIVND in the germline V gene (reference sequence). The CDR3 reads CASSIILGAGNNEQFF. DNA of the CDR3: TGTGCCAGTAGTATAATTCTGGGAGCGGGGAACAATGAGCAGTTCTTC.